These 32 T cell receptor beta chains were sequenced from one sample in a study of blood T cell repertoires in COVID-19. Some clones are missing from TCRdb's copy, which holds only in-frame ones; the method was immunoSEQ multiplex PCR. The sample carries approximately 130,000 clones, about four fifths recorded once. The sample taken for sequencing was peripheral blood. The receptor set was obtained from a human donor in a cohort sampled during active COVID-19.

This chain links TRBV6-6 with TRBJ1-4; 10 bases are a match to TRBD1. This CDR3 has 15 amino acids. Germline CDR1 reads MNHNY; CDR2 reads SVGAGI (reference sequence). J lost 4 bases, V lost 6 bases, and 5 bases had no gene match. The CDR3 nucleotides read TGTGCCAGCAGCCCTGGGACAGGGGATAATGAAAAACTGTTTTTT. Encoded protein: CASSPGTGDNEKLFF.

The chain links TRBV4-1 to TRBJ2-1; TRBD1 might be the D (5 bases). Germline V CDR1 and CDR2: MGHRA, YSYEKL. V lost 0 bases and J 8 bases, leaving 11 bases between the germline ends. CDR3 length: 14 residues. This chain's CDR3 is CASSQDLEGDEQFF. The CDR3, as DNA: TGCGCCAGCAGCCAAGATTTGGAAGGGGATGAGCAGTTCTTC.

CDR3 coding DNA: TGTGCCAGCAGTGAATTCTCCGGGATTGGCGGGGAGCTGTTTTTT. Amino acid sequence: CASSEFSGIGGELFF. The J gene is TRBJ2-2, the V gene TRBV27, with a possible D match to TRBD2 (5 bases). Trimming stripped 5 bases from V and 7 bases from J, with 17 bases between. This CDR3 is built from 15 residues. CDR1 is MNHEY, CDR2 SMNVEV, per germline (reference sequence).

The chain links TRBV6-5 to TRBJ1-6; TRBD1 might be the D (6 bases). CDR3 size: 16 residues. Germline V gives CDR1 MNHEY, CDR2 SVGAGI. V dropped 0 bases and J dropped 11 bases, with 17 bases sitting between them. For the CDR3, the DNA is TGTGCCAGCAGTTACTCGCACAGGGTGAGGGCCGCACCCCTCCACTTT. Its translation is CASSYSHRVRAAPLHF.

The CDR3 protein is CASSLERVEQFF. CDR3 sequence (DNA): TGTGCCAGCAGCTTAGAGAGGGTTGAGCAGTTCTTC. The J gene is TRBJ2-1, the V gene TRBV11-2; D possibly corresponds to TRBD2 (5 bases). V gave up 0 bases and J gave up 9 bases, with 6 bases separating them. This CDR3 has 12 residues. The germline V gene encodes CDR1 SGHAT and CDR2 FQNNGV.

The chain uses TRBV2 and TRBJ1-4; D remains unclear. Trimming removed 7 bases from V and 5 bases from J, with 8 bases in between. Germline values: CDR1 SNHLY, CDR2 FYNNEI. The CDR3 is made up of 12 amino acids. The CDR3 coding sequence is TGTGCCAGCAAAAACCTAAATGAAAAACTGTTTTTT. Its translation is CASKNLNEKLFF.

The chain combines TRBV18 with TRBJ1-2; D remains ambiguous. Trimming removed 2 bases from V and 8 bases from J, with 21 bases in between. The CDR3 has 16 residues. The V gene's germline CDR1 is KGHSH and CDR2 LQKENI. In DNA form, the CDR3 reads TGTGCCAGCTCACCATCCCCCACGGAGCGGTTGAAAGGCTACACCTTC. As protein: CASSPSPTERLKGYTF.

For the CDR3, the DNA is TGTGCCAGCAGCCCCGATAGCGTCTCCGAGCAGTACTTC. Amino acid sequence: CASSPDSVSEQYF. The rearrangement links TRBV7-8 to TRBJ2-7, with D tentatively TRBD2 (5 bases). The germline V and J ends were trimmed by 5 bases and 6 bases, with 14 bases remaining between them. The germline CDR1 and CDR2 sequences are SGHVS and FQNEAQ. The CDR3 runs to 13 residues.

The J gene is TRBJ1-4, the V gene TRBV5-8; TRBD1 aligns across 7 bases. Germline V gene lookup returns CDR1 SGHTS and CDR2 YDEGEE. V shed 2 bases, J shed 4 bases, and the junction held 2 bases outside the gene matches. This CDR3 has 14 amino acids. The CDR3 nucleotides read TGTGCCAGCAGCTTCCAGGGGGGTAATGAAAAACTGTTTTTT. This encodes CASSFQGGNEKLFF.

The gene calls are TRBV29-1 and TRBJ2-3; D not resolved. Germline V gives CDR1 SQVTM, CDR2 ANQGSEA. Trimming removed 6 bases at V and 2 bases at J, with 9 bases between. The CDR3 is 12 residues long. The CDR3 nucleotides are TGCAGCGTCTCTACCTACACAGATACGCAGTATTTT. Residues: CSVSTYTDTQYF.

J is TRBJ1-5 and V is TRBV4-2; D possibly corresponds to TRBD1 (5 bases). Looked up from germline, CDR1 is LGHNA and CDR2 is YNFKEQ. This CDR3 is 15 amino acids long. The germline V and J ends were trimmed by 4 bases and 2 bases, with 12 bases remaining between them. CDR3: CASSLAAGGNQPQHF. The DNA of the CDR3 is TGTGCCAGCAGCCTAGCCGCGGGGGGCAATCAGCCCCAGCATTTT.

This clone was detected only once. The sample carries other DNA sequences with the same CDR3. The chain joins TRBV5-1 to TRBJ2-3; 9 bases agree with TRBD1. The CDR3 is 15 residues long. V lost 4 bases and J lost 3; bases outside the gene matches: 6. Germline assignment: CDR1 SGHRS and CDR2 YFSETQ. CDR3 sequence (DNA): TGCGCCAGCAGCCCACCGGGACAGGGAACAGATACGCAGTATTTT. It translates to CASSPPGQGTDTQYF.

This sequence joins TRBV7-2 and TRBJ1-1; perhaps TRBD1 as D (5 bases). V dropped 5 bases and J dropped 3 bases, with 19 bases sitting between them. CDR3 size: 16 residues. CDR1 SGHTA and CDR2 FQGNSA come from the germline V gene. CDR3: CASSPRARVIDTEAFF. The DNA of the CDR3 is TGTGCCAGCAGCCCAAGGGCCAGGGTCATTGACACTGAAGCTTTCTTT.

The gene calls are TRBV29-1 and TRBJ2-2; 9 bases map to TRBD1. This CDR3 has 13 residues. The junction had 4 bases not matched to a gene; V was cut back by 7 bases and J by 4 bases. Germline assignment: CDR1 SQVTM and CDR2 ANQGSEA. The CDR3 loop reads CSASGQGTGELFF. The CDR3 DNA reads as TGCAGCGCTTCGGGACAGGGCACCGGGGAGCTGTTTTTT.

This sequence joins TRBV19 and TRBJ2-1, with 9 bases that match TRBD1. Looked up from germline, CDR1 is LNHDA and CDR2 is SQIVND (reference sequence). The CDR3 is 15 amino acids. Trimming took 5 bases from V and 8 from J; bases not matched to a gene: 10. The CDR3 DNA reads as TGTGCCAGTAGTCGGGGCGGACAGGGGACGTATGAGCAGTTCTTC. Encoded protein: CASSRGGQGTYEQFF.

The genes are TRBV6-6 and TRBJ1-2, with 7 bases that match TRBD1. CDR1 is MNHNY, CDR2 SVGAGI, per germline (reference sequence). The length of the CDR3 is 15 residues. J was trimmed by 2 bases and V by 5 bases; bases with no gene match: 8. The CDR3: CASSTNTGANYGYTF. DNA for the CDR3: TGTGCCAGCAGTACCAACACAGGGGCAAACTATGGCTACACCTTC.

The chain carries TRBV30 and TRBJ2-3, with 10 bases matching TRBD1. Per the germline V gene, CDR1 is GTSNPN and CDR2 is SVGIG (reference sequence). The CDR3 extends over 13 amino acids. The V and J ends lost 7 bases and 6 bases, in that order; junction bases with no gene match: 7. The CDR3, as DNA: TGTGCCTTACGGGACAGGGGAATGGATACGCAGTATTTT. Its protein product is CALRDRGMDTQYF. Full variable domain (outside the CDR3, taken from reference TRBV30 and TRBJ2-3): SQTIHQWPATLVQPVGSPLSLECTVEGTSNPNLYWYRQAAGRGLQLLFYSVGIGQISSEVPQNLSASRPQDRQFILSSKKLLLSDSGFYLCALRDRGMDTQYFGPGTRLTVL.

The chain combines TRBV6-5 with TRBJ2-4; D gene unclear. This CDR3 region has 12 residues. Germline values: CDR1 MNHEY, CDR2 SVGAGI. Trimming removed 9 bases from V and 1 base from J, with 7 bases in between. As DNA, the CDR3 is TGTGCCAGTTGGCAGGCCAAAAACATTCAGTACTTC. Translated: CASWQAKNIQYF.

The V gene is TRBV11-2, the J gene TRBJ2-7, with D unresolved. Trimming cost V 2 bases and J 4 bases, with 9 bases left between them. This CDR3 is 13 amino acids long. The V gene's germline CDR1 is SGHAT and CDR2 FQNNGV. The CDR3 DNA sequence: TGTGCCAGCAGCTTAAGGCCGGGTTACGAGCAGTACTTC. This codes for CASSLRPGYEQYF. The whole variable domain, filled in from reference TRBV11-2 and TRBJ2-7, reads EAGVAQSPRYKIIEKRQSVAFWCNPISGHATLYWYQQILGQGPKLLIQFQNNGVVDDSQLPKDRFSAERLKGVDSTLKIQPAKLEDSAVYLCASSLRPGYEQYFGPGTRLTVT.

The CDR3 DNA sequence: TGCGCCAGCAGCACGGGGGGAGAACCGTTAATGGCTTTCTTT. This translates into CASSTGGEPLMAFF. The rearrangement links TRBV5-1 to TRBJ1-1; possible D gene TRBD1, 5 bases. CDR1 and CDR2 from the germline V gene are SGHRS and YFSETQ. V lost 4 bases, J lost 11 bases, and 21 bases lay in between. This CDR3 region has 14 residues.

The chain is built from TRBV28 and TRBJ1-2, with unresolved D. The V end lost 3 bases, the J end lost 1 base, and 6 bases lay between the germline ends. The germline CDR1 and CDR2 sequences are MDHEN and SYDVKM. The CDR3 is 13 amino acids. The CDR3 nucleotides read TGTGCCAGCAGTTTCGCTAATAACTATGGCTACACCTTC. Translation gives CASSFANNYGYTF.

CDR3 DNA sequence: TGTGCCAGCAGTCTGGGACTAGCGGGGGTAAAGTACTTC. Amino acids: CASSLGLAGVKYF. The genes are TRBV28 and TRBJ2-5, with 14 nucleotides matching TRBD2. Per germline, CDR1 MDHEN and CDR2 SYDVKM. The CDR3 length is 13 residues. J lost 12 bases, V lost 5 bases, and 5 bases had no gene match.

The chain recombines TRBV13 with TRBJ2-7, with a possible D match to TRBD1 (7 bases). The germline CDR1 and CDR2 sequences are PRHDT and FYEKMQ (reference sequence). The CDR3 is 16 residues long. Trimming took 6 bases from V and 3 from J, leaving 21 bases between them. CDR3 sequence (DNA): TGTGCCAGCAGTATCCAGGGGGGTCGGGGGTTCTACGAGCAGTACTTC. Encoded protein: CASSIQGGRGFYEQYF.

This chain joins TRBV3-1 (or the pseudogene TRBV3-2) and TRBJ1-6; D is unclear. CDR1 is LGHDT and CDR2 is YNNKEL in the germline V gene (reference sequence). V was clipped by 4 bases and J by 7 bases, with 11 bases between them. The CDR3 runs to 14 residues. The DNA of the CDR3 is TGTGCCAGCAGCCCCAGTAAAAGAAATTCACCCCTCCACTTT. It codes for CASSPSKRNSPLHF.

The J gene is TRBJ2-2, the V gene TRBV19; 7 bases map to TRBD1. Trimming cost V 4 bases and J 3 bases; bases outside gene matches: 11. In germline, CDR1 is LNHDA, CDR2 SQIVND (reference sequence). The CDR3 covers 17 residues. As DNA, the CDR3 is TGTGCCAGTAGTAGCCCGGACAGGCCAATGGACACCGGGGAGCTGTTTTTT. Residues: CASSSPDRPMDTGELFF.

In regard to this clone: A read error may account for a junction end that differs from germline. The chain links TRBV5-6 to TRBJ2-5; D ambiguous. This CDR3 spans 15 amino acids. CDR1 and CDR2 (germline): SGHDT, YYEEEE. CDR3 DNA sequence: TGTGCCAGCAGCTCTCCCAGAGCGCCCCAAGGGACCCAGTACTTC. This gives the protein CASSSPRAPQGTQYF.

The V gene is TRBV4-1, the J gene TRBJ2-5, with TRBD2 identical over 7 bases. This CDR3 is 15 amino acids long. V lost 3 bases and J lost 2; bases outside the gene matches: 6. Germline CDR1 is MGHRA and CDR2 is YSYEKL. The CDR3 region has the DNA TGCGCCAGCAGCCAGGGAAGCGGGGATCAAGAGACCCAGTACTTC. This encodes CASSQGSGDQETQYF.

The chain carries TRBV10-3 and TRBJ2-7; 8 nucleotides agree with TRBD2. The CDR3 sequence is 11 residues long. V shed 7 bases and J 7 bases; nucleotides not matched to a gene: 3. Germline V gene sequence: CDR1 ENHRY, CDR2 SYGVKD. The CDR3 DNA is TGTGCCATCACGGGCGGGGGGGAGCAGTACTTC. Its translation: CAITGGGEQYF.

This clone was seen a few times. The chain has TRBV5-4 and TRBJ1-4, with D tentatively TRBD1 (6 bases). The germline V gene has CDR1 SGHNT and CDR2 YYREEE (reference sequence). The CDR3 sequence is 15 residues long. Trimming stripped 4 bases from V and 2 bases from J, with 12 bases between. The CDR3: CASSKQGSTNEKLFF. The CDR3 DNA follows: TGTGCCAGCAGCAAACAGGGTTCGACTAATGAAAAACTGTTTTTT.

The CDR3 DNA reads as TGTGCCACCACTAGCGGGGTAACAGATACGCAGTATTTT. Amino acid sequence: CATTSGVTDTQYF. The chain combines TRBV6-6 with TRBJ2-3; TRBD2 matches at 10 bases. Germline V CDR1 and CDR2: MNHNY, SVGAGI (reference sequence). This CDR3 is built from 13 residues. Unmatched junction bases numbered 4, after V lost 10 bases and J lost 3 bases.

This clone is a singleton in its sample. V and J are TRBV3-1 (or the pseudogene TRBV3-2) and TRBJ1-1; TRBD1 matches at 7 bases. Germline lookup yields CDR1 LGHDT and CDR2 YNNKEL (reference sequence). This CDR3 contains 21 residues. Germline trimming cut 0 bases from V and 8 bases from J; bases unmatched to any gene: 27. The CDR3 DNA reads as TGTGCCAGCAGCCAAGACCCGTGGGGGACAGAAAAACGTACGGCCCTCCGAGAAGCTTTCTTT. Translating it yields CASSQDPWGTEKRTALREAFF.

The V call is TRBV7-8, the J call TRBJ2-3; 11 nucleotides align to TRBD2. The V segment lost 6 bases and the J segment 2 bases; nucleotides outside the gene matches: 4. CDR1 and CDR2 from the germline V gene are SGHVS and FQNEAQ. The CDR3 spans 15 residues. The CDR3 nucleotides are TGTGCCAGCAGACTTAGCGGGGGGGCCACAGATACGCAGTATTTT. Protein sequence: CASRLSGGATDTQYF. The full variable domain, with the rest looked up from reference TRBV7-8 and TRBJ2-3, is GAGVSQSPRYKVAKRGQDVALRCDPISGHVSLFWYQQALGQGPEFLTYFQNEAQLDKSGLPSDRFFAERPEGSVSTLKIQRTQQEDSAVYLCASRLSGGATDTQYFGPGTRLTVL.